Listed below are T cell receptor beta chains from one sample, sequenced in a study of CD8 T cells in Susac syndrome. MiXCR, run by TCRdb on the immunoSEQ multiplex PCR reads, gives a single entry per CDR3 protein. The sample carries 120,000 to 150,000 distinct CDR3 sequences, around 95% recorded once. Material for sequencing was CD4+ T cells from PBMCs. These receptors came from a human donor with Susac syndrome. CDR3s include the opening cysteine and the closing phenylalanine or tryptophan. A D gene is named only where the DNA matches it firmly. Not every row has a clone size; where given, it reads once, few, many or a size class.

d_gene: TRBD2; len: 17; abundance: -; v_gene: TRBV9; j_gene: TRBJ2-2; CDR3nt: TGTGCCAGCAGCGGCCCCCGGGGGGGTCTCAACACCGGGGAGCTGTTTTTT; CDR3aa: CASSGPRGGLNTGELFF
d_gene: TRBD2; len: 13; abundance: -; v_gene: TRBV20-1; j_gene: TRBJ2-7; CDR3nt: TGCAGTGCTAGTTTCCCGGGAGGAGGCGGGCAGTACTTC; CDR3aa: CSASFPGGGGQYF
d_gene: -; len: 15; abundance: -; v_gene: TRBV18; j_gene: TRBJ2-3; CDR3nt: TGTGCCAGCTCACCAGGAGCGGTCGAGGCAGATACGCAGTATTTT; CDR3aa: CASSPGAVEADTQYF
d_gene: -; len: 15; abundance: -; v_gene: TRBV9; j_gene: TRBJ2-5; CDR3nt: TGTGCCAGCAGCCCCCGAGCGAGAGACCAAGAGACCCAGTACTTC; CDR3aa: CASSPRARDQETQYF
d_gene: TRBD1; len: 15; abundance: -; v_gene: TRBV5-4; j_gene: TRBJ1-4; CDR3nt: TGTGCCAGCAGTTCAGACGGACAGGGACGAGAAAAACTGTTTTTT; CDR3aa: CASSSDGQGREKLFF
d_gene: TRBD1; len: 15; abundance: -; v_gene: TRBV15; j_gene: TRBJ2-7; CDR3nt: TGTGCCACCAGCAGAGCGGAACAGGGGCTCGACGAGCAGTACTTC; CDR3aa: CATSRAEQGLDEQYF
d_gene: -; len: 13; abundance: -; v_gene: TRBV4-1; j_gene: TRBJ2-3; CDR3nt: TGCGCCAGCAGCCAAGGGGGATCGAATACGCAGTATTTT; CDR3aa: CASSQGGSNTQYF
d_gene: -; len: 12; abundance: -; v_gene: TRBV2; j_gene: TRBJ2-1; CDR3nt: TGTGCCAGCAGTGAGGGCTTTAATGAGCAGTTCTTC; CDR3aa: CASSEGFNEQFF
d_gene: -; len: 15; abundance: -; v_gene: TRBV5-1; j_gene: TRBJ2-2; CDR3nt: TGCGCCAGCAGCTTGGACCCCGGGAACACCGGGGAGCTGTTTTTT; CDR3aa: CASSLDPGNTGELFF
d_gene: TRBD1; len: 14; abundance: -; v_gene: TRBV5-1; j_gene: TRBJ2-7; CDR3nt: TGCGCCAGCAGCCACGGACAGGGGGCCTACGAGCAGTACTTC; CDR3aa: CASSHGQGAYEQYF
d_gene: TRBD1; len: 14; abundance: -; v_gene: TRBV29-1; j_gene: TRBJ2-1; CDR3nt: TGCAGCGGAAACACGGGACAGGGCTGGGATGAGCAGTTCTTC; CDR3aa: CSGNTGQGWDEQFF
d_gene: TRBD1; len: 17; abundance: once; v_gene: TRBV10-2; j_gene: TRBJ2-7; CDR3nt: TGCGCCAGCAGTGACTCCTCCACGGGACAGACTTCCTACGAGCAGTACTTC; CDR3aa: CASSDSSTGQTSYEQYF
d_gene: -; len: 13; abundance: -; v_gene: TRBV11-2; j_gene: TRBJ2-1; CDR3nt: TGTGCCAGCAGCTTAGACACAGCCAATGAGCAGTTCTTC; CDR3aa: CASSLDTANEQFF
d_gene: -; len: 11; abundance: -; v_gene: TRBV3-1; j_gene: TRBJ2-7; CDR3nt: TGTGCCAGCAGCCTCGGGATCGAGCAGTACTTC; CDR3aa: CASSLGIEQYF
d_gene: TRBD1; len: 14; abundance: -; v_gene: TRBV4-1; j_gene: TRBJ1-2; CDR3nt: TGCGCCAGCAGCCACAGGGACAGCAACTATGGCTACACCTTC; CDR3aa: CASSHRDSNYGYTF